This T cell receptor beta chain was observed in a study of CD8 T cells in Susac syndrome (dated by TCRdb to the late 2010s). A note on the overall study: Of the Susac syndrome patients who were sequenced, five or six had clinically active disease and roughly eight were in clinical remission. Repertoire sequencing was used to test whether CD8+ T cell activation and differentiation in Susac syndrome was antigen driven. CD8+ T cell repertoire clonality was compared between over 9 healthy donors, around 14 Susac syndrome patients and approximately 15 multiple sclerosis patients. At the time of blood withdrawal, Susac syndrome patients were either therapy-naive, taking corticosteroids (with some also receiving IVIg), or on IVIg alone.

RNA was extracted with the RNeasy kit and 0.5 to 1 ug was reverse transcribed using random hexamers. TCR beta CDR3 regions were amplified with the immunoSEQ multiplex PCR assay covering 54 Vbeta and 13 Jbeta segments. Bias from PCR amplification was corrected by using a synthetic template baseline for primer optimization and for computational correction. As for the authors' bioinformatics: Reads were annotated to V, D and J genes according to IMGT and were analyzed with immunoSEQ Analyzer, with only productive sequences retained. Clonality was calculated as one minus the Shannon entropy normalized by log2 of the number of productive unique sequences. For each patient and control, public and private clones were evaluated within the 100 most prevalent clones. Susac-specific clones were defined as absent from healthy and MS cohorts, about 1,100 published viral clones and other ImmuneACCESS disease sequences. TCRdb passed the public sequencing reads through fastp at Q25 and MiXCR, retaining productive beta sequences. Merged by CDR3 protein, the rows form single entries marked with the most common genes and DNA. The V and J calls come from TCRdb's annotation, not from the publication. Within this sample are approximately 120,000 distinct CDR3 sequences, with around 94% of them counted one time only. Jointly, the top ten make up over 0.2% of the sample.

High-throughput TCR beta sequencing profiled peripheral blood CD8+ and CD4+ T cells from healthy donors, Susac syndrome patients and multiple sclerosis patients. Recently defined diagnostic criteria for definite or probable disease were met by the Susac syndrome patients. Bulk CD8+ and CD4+ T cells were purified magnetically by negative isolation, whereas CD8+ TEMRA cells were enriched by FACS. Blood was drawn into EDTA tubes, processed within 24 hours, and PBMCs were isolated by density gradient centrifugation. PBMCs destined for TCR sequencing were cryopreserved in liquid nitrogen and later thawed in a 37 °C water bath. The sorted or isolated CD4+, CD8+ and CD8+ TEMRA cells had a purity of 90% or higher. From V the trimming removes 5 bases and from J it removes 2 bases, while the gene matches leave 8 bases of the junction unaccounted for. CDR1 and CDR2 are read off the germline V gene as SGDLS and YYNGEE. From the cysteine up to the phenylalanine, the CDR3 has a length of 17 residues. The entry retains the CDR3 DNA only, 51 bases that are in frame from base 1.

On the study overall, not on this receptor specifically: Sixteen Susac-specific public clones were identified in the total CD8+ repertoire, and several Susac-specific public clones were identified in the CD8+ TEMRA repertoire. Clonal expansion was seen in Susac syndrome CD8+ repertoires, peaking in CD8+ TEMRA cells and being greater in clinically active patients than in remitting ones. The TCR sequencing and HLA analysis was acknowledged to have included a relatively small number of individuals.

A remark on this clonotype: Its specific antigen is unknown. The record has no base qualities; no much larger clone is one base away.

Recombination connected TRBV9 to TRBJ2-3; 13 central nucleotides agree with TRBD2. This clonotype was sampled from a human donor with Susac syndrome. Material: CD8+ T cells from PBMCs. The CDR3 has the sequence CASRGGTSGDYTDTQYF. The DNA reads TGTGCCAGCAGGGGGGGGACTAGCGGGGACTACACAGATACGCAGTATTTT.